The 24 T cell receptor beta chains below all came from one sample that was sequenced in a study of blood T cells in healthy people across ages. Primers used in a second PCR of about 7 to 12 cycles were a sample-barcoded 5' primer and a J-beta primer mix. TCRdb fed the 5' RACE reads into MiXCR, producing one record per CDR3 protein. The sample contains 1.2 million to 1.5 million distinct CDR3 sequences, around 39% of which appear only once. What was sequenced was blood. The receptors originated from a woman under 30 in good health.

This clonotype showed up many times. The CDR3 reads CASSQSGTSRHEQFF. The DNA of the CDR3 is TGTGCCAGCAGCCAGTCCGGGACTAGTAGGCATGAGCAGTTCTTC. This chain connects TRBV4-2 to TRBJ2-1; 8 bases fit TRBD2. This CDR3 region has 15 residues. Per germline, CDR1 LGHNA and CDR2 YNFKEQ. The trim removed 3 bases at V and 8 bases at J, leaving 9 bases unmatched.

This CDR3 reads CASSQGVGLGSSYEQYF. The CDR3 DNA sequence: TGCGCCAGCAGCCAAGGTGTCGGACTAGGTAGCTCCTACGAGCAGTACTTC. The gene calls are TRBV4-1 and TRBJ2-7; TRBD2 aligns across 7 bases. This CDR3 is built from 17 residues. Germline V gene lookup returns CDR1 MGHRA and CDR2 YSYEKL. Unmatched junction bases numbered 9, after V lost 1 base and J lost 0 bases.

This clonotype appeared a few times. The chain uses TRBV20-1 and TRBJ2-6; D gene unclear. This CDR3 spans 15 amino acids. The germline V and J ends were trimmed by 1 base and 0 bases, with 7 bases remaining between them. Germline V gene lookup returns CDR1 DFQATT and CDR2 SNEGSKA (reference sequence). For the CDR3, the DNA is TGCAGTGCTAGAGCTCGATCCTCTGGGGCCAACGTCCTGACTTTC. Amino acid sequence: CSARARSSGANVLTF.

This clonotype has a handful of counts. The chain employs TRBV7-9 and TRBJ1-2; a weak D match, TRBD1 (5 bases). This CDR3 region has 16 residues. CDR1 is SEHNR and CDR2 is FQNEAQ in the germline V gene (reference sequence). V lost 7 bases and J 0 bases, leaving 18 bases between the germline ends. Here the CDR3 reads CASTLFRDLANYGYTF. CDR3 sequence (DNA): TGTGCCAGCACCCTATTCCGGGACTTAGCTAACTATGGCTACACCTTC.

This chain connects TRBV4-1 to TRBJ2-7; possible D gene TRBD2, 5 bases. The V gene lost 5 bases and the J gene lost 7 bases, with 18 bases spanning the gap. Germline V gene sequence: CDR1 MGHRA, CDR2 YSYEKL. CDR3 length equals 14 residues. The CDR3 region is CASSTRDLYNEQYF. CDR3 nucleotide sequence: TGCGCCAGCAGCACACGGGATCTATACAATGAGCAGTACTTC.

The gene calls are TRBV6-2 or TRBV6-3 and TRBJ2-1, with D perhaps TRBD2 (6 bases). The CDR3 is made up of 15 amino acids. V was pared by 2 bases and J by 7 bases, with 15 bases between. CDR1 is MNHEY and CDR2 is SVGEGT in the germline V gene. DNA for the CDR3: TGTGCCAGCAGTTACAGGGGCCCGGGGAGGAATGAGCAGTTCTTC. Translation: CASSYRGPGRNEQFF.

This clonotype was seen ten or more times. The genes are TRBV29-1 and TRBJ2-7; D could derive from TRBD1 or TRBD2 (5 bases each). From germline, CDR1 is SQVTM and CDR2 ANQGSEA. V dropped 6 bases and J dropped 0 bases, with 15 bases sitting between them. This CDR3 has 14 amino acids. In nucleotides, the CDR3 is TGCAGCGTGGGGGACGGTTGGTTCTCCTACGAGCAGTACTTC. It codes for CSVGDGWFSYEQYF.

V gene TRBV11-2 combines with J gene TRBJ2-7, with D maybe TRBD2 (6 bases). In germline, CDR1 is SGHAT, CDR2 FQNNGV. This CDR3 is built from 15 residues. V lost 8 bases and J lost 0, with 17 bases in between. CDR3 residues: CASAPGGMFSYEQYF. For the CDR3, the DNA is TGTGCCAGCGCACCCGGGGGAATGTTCTCCTACGAGCAGTACTTC. Supplemented by reference TRBV11-2 and TRBJ2-7, the full variable domain reads EAGVAQSPRYKIIEKRQSVAFWCNPISGHATLYWYQQILGQGPKLLIQFQNNGVVDDSQLPKDRFSAERLKGVDSTLKIQPAKLEDSAVYLCASAPGGMFSYEQYFGPGTRLTVT.

This clonotype was seen a few times. This chain joins TRBV28 and TRBJ2-7; D is undetermined. This CDR3 contains 14 residues. Germline V gene sequence: CDR1 MDHEN, CDR2 SYDVKM. V lost 3 bases, J lost 3 bases, and 12 bases lay in between. For the CDR3, the DNA is TGTGCCAGCAGTTTGAGCGACAACTACTACGAGCAGTACTTC. This sequence encodes CASSLSDNYYEQYF.

The V call is TRBV4-2, the J call TRBJ1-5, with D maybe TRBD1 (5 bases). Trimming pared 1 base from V and 7 bases from J, leaving 11 bases between. This CDR3 has 14 residues. Germline CDR1 and CDR2: LGHNA and YNFKEQ. The CDR3 nucleotides are TGTGCCAGCAGCCAAGGAGGGGCGGGACAGCCCCAGCATTTT. Amino acids: CASSQGGAGQPQHF.

The chain recombines TRBV20-1 with TRBJ2-3; no firm D call. The CDR3 totals 16 residues. From germline, CDR1 is DFQATT and CDR2 SNEGSKA (reference sequence). V was trimmed by 0 bases and J by 0 bases, leaving 13 bases between them. The CDR3, as DNA: TGCAGTGCTAGAGATCCCCTTAGGGCTAGCACAGATACGCAGTATTTT. This gives the protein CSARDPLRASTDTQYF.

J is TRBJ2-7 and V is TRBV2; D perhaps matches TRBD2 (6 bases). V was pared by 3 bases and J by 0 bases, with 12 bases between. The CDR3 has 15 amino acids. In germline, CDR1 is SNHLY, CDR2 FYNNEI. CDR3 bases: TGTGCCAGCAGTGAGGGACTGTCGAGCTCCTACGAGCAGTACTTC. It translates to CASSEGLSSSYEQYF. The full variable domain, completed using reference TRBV2 and TRBJ2-7, is EPEVTQTPSHQVTQMGQEVILRCVPISNHLYFYWYRQILGQKVEFLVSFYNNEISEKSEIFDDQFSVERPDGSNFTLKIRSTKLEDSAMYFCASSEGLSSSYEQYFGPGTRLTVT.

This chain joins TRBV20-1 and TRBJ2-1; 9 bases align to TRBD2. The V and J ends lost 1 base and 8 bases, in that order; junction bases with no gene match: 12. Per the germline V gene, CDR1 is DFQATT and CDR2 is SNEGSKA (reference sequence). CDR3 size: 16 residues. This CDR3 is CSARGEQRGAFDEQFF. CDR3 DNA: TGCAGTGCTAGAGGGGAACAGCGGGGGGCCTTTGATGAGCAGTTCTTC.

The chain combines TRBV6-6 with TRBJ2-2; D is ambiguous. Trimming cost V 7 bases and J 6 bases, with 6 bases left between them. CDR1 is MNHNY, CDR2 SVGAGI, per germline (reference sequence). The CDR3 runs to 11 residues. The chain's CDR3 is CASTYPGELFF. The CDR3 DNA reads TGTGCCAGCACCTACCCCGGGGAGCTGTTTTTT.

The V gene is TRBV18, the J gene TRBJ2-6; perhaps TRBD1 as D (5 bases). V lost 3 bases, J lost 0 bases, and 15 bases lay in between. CDR3 length: 18 residues. Germline assignment: CDR1 KGHSH and CDR2 LQKENI. The CDR3 DNA sequence: TGTGCCAGCTCACCCGGACAACTAACCAGCTCTGGGGCCAACGTCCTGACTTTC. Its protein is CASSPGQLTSSGANVLTF.

This clonotype was recorded a few times. The V and J genes are TRBV9 and TRBJ2-3; D is unresolved. Germline-derived CDR1 and CDR2 are SGDLS and YYNGEE. This CDR3 region has 15 residues. V was shortened by 7 bases and J by 1 base, with 16 bases between the two germline ends. CDR3: CASSRPPTGTDTQYF. The CDR3 nucleotides are TGTGCCAGCTCACGCCCCCCCACGGGCACAGATACGCAGTATTTT.

This clonotype was detected only a few times. This sequence joins TRBV7-3 and TRBJ2-5; D is undetermined. The V gene's germline CDR1 is SGHTA and CDR2 FQGTGA. This CDR3 is 13 amino acids long. V lost 5 bases, J lost 3 bases, and 10 bases lay in between. The CDR3 region is CASSPPNEETQYF. The CDR3 DNA is TGTGCCAGCAGCCCCCCTAATGAAGAGACCCAGTACTTC.

The CDR3 DNA sequence: TGCGCCAGCAGCTTGGCAGGCCATGGCTACACCTTC. Amino acid sequence: CASSLAGHGYTF. The V call is TRBV5-1, the J call TRBJ1-2; D uncertain. The V end lost 0 bases, the J end lost 6 bases, and 6 bases lay between the germline ends. Germline loops: CDR1 SGHRS, CDR2 YFSETQ. CDR3 length: 12 amino acids.

The V gene is TRBV30, the J gene TRBJ2-7, with TRBD1 identical over 7 bases. The CDR3 sequence is 14 residues long. The germline V gene has CDR1 GTSNPN and CDR2 SVGIG (reference sequence). V lost 4 bases, J lost 10 bases, and 16 bases stayed unmatched. The CDR3 sequence: CAWTLRQGRGEQYF. CDR3 coding DNA: TGTGCCTGGACGCTCAGACAGGGAAGGGGAGAACAGTACTTC. Based on the CDR3 plus reference TRBV30 and TRBJ2-7, the full variable domain is SQTIHQWPATLVQPVGSPLSLECTVEGTSNPNLYWYRQAAGRGLQLLFYSVGIGQISSEVPQNLSASRPQDRQFILSSKKLLLSDSGFYLCAWTLRQGRGEQYFGPGTRLTVT.

This chain uses TRBV10-3 with TRBJ2-3, with D unclear. The CDR3 length is 15 residues. The V end was cut by 0 bases, the J end by 1 base, with 8 bases between. Germline CDR1 reads ENHRY; CDR2 reads SYGVKD. For the CDR3, the DNA is TGTGCCATCAGTGAGTCGATGGCTGGCACAGATACGCAGTATTTT. This codes for CAISESMAGTDTQYF.

The chain combines TRBV27 with TRBJ2-3, with a tentative D call TRBD1 (6 bases). Trimming stripped 5 bases from V and 0 bases from J, with 18 bases between. Germline V gene data show CDR1 as MNHEY and CDR2 as SMNVEV (reference sequence). The CDR3 totals 17 residues. CDR3 residues: CASSPDTGIYSTDTQYF. DNA of the CDR3: TGTGCCAGCAGTCCGGATACAGGGATCTACAGCACAGATACGCAGTATTTT.

V gene TRBV2 combines with J gene TRBJ2-3; TRBD1 matches 11 bases. The CDR3 has 16 residues. J gave up 0 bases and V 4 bases, and 3 bases lay outside the gene matches. Germline CDR1 reads SNHLY; CDR2 reads FYNNEI. The CDR3 reads CASSGTGGASTDTQYF. In nucleotides, the CDR3 is TGTGCCAGCAGTGGGACAGGGGGCGCTAGCACAGATACGCAGTATTTT.

This clonotype was seen a few times. The genes are TRBV24-1 and TRBJ2-3; TRBD1 matches 9 bases. Unmatched junction bases numbered 13, after V lost 4 bases and J lost 6 bases. The germline V gene has CDR1 KGHDR and CDR2 SFDVKD. This CDR3 contains 17 residues. CDR3 in amino acids: CATSDPTGGAGSDTQYF. Here the CDR3 DNA reads TGTGCCACCAGTGACCCCACAGGGGGCGCGGGATCGGATACGCAGTATTTT.

The chain is built from TRBV4-1 and TRBJ2-3, with D possibly being TRBD2 (5 bases). The germline V and J ends were trimmed by 3 bases and 4 bases, with 14 bases remaining between them. The germline CDR1 and CDR2 sequences are MGHRA and YSYEKL. This CDR3 has 15 amino acids. CDR3 in amino acids: CASSHRGEGADTQYF. As DNA, the CDR3 is TGCGCCAGCAGCCACCGGGGAGAAGGTGCAGATACGCAGTATTTT.